This is a list of T cell receptor beta chains from one sample in a study of T cell changes during pregnancy in multiple sclerosis. The method was immunoSEQ multiplex PCR; TCRdb's version includes in-frame clones alone and lacks a portion of them. The repertoire consists of 70,000 to 75,000 clones, with more than 85% occurring once and the leading ten covering less than 3.5%. The sample here was peripheral blood, taken before pregnancy. These receptors were obtained from a female donor with multiple sclerosis, enrolled in a pregnancy study. The CDR3 runs from the conserved cysteine through the conserved F or W. Fields, in order: D gene, V gene, CDR3 length, J gene, clone size, CDR3 protein, CDR3 DNA. D genes are given only for firm matches. Clone sizes are given selectively: once, few, many, or a class where the clone is expanded.

D: TRBD1
V: TRBV7-9
length: 17
J: TRBJ1-5
size: -
CDR3: CASSLIGRQGGDQPQHF
DNA: TGTGCCAGCAGCTTAATCGGAAGACAGGGAGGCGATCAGCCCCAGCATTTT

D: -
V: TRBV12-1
length: 14
J: TRBJ2-6
size: -
CDR3: CASRVRSGANVLTF
DNA: TGTGCCAGCAGGGTCAGATCTGGGGCCAACGTCCTGACTTTC

D: -
V: TRBV7-9
length: 17
J: TRBJ2-2
size: -
CDR3: CASSASRGKWNTGELFF
DNA: TGTGCCAGCAGCGCCTCACGGGGGAAATGGAACACCGGGGAGCTGTTTTTT

D: TRBD1
V: TRBV5-5
length: 15
J: TRBJ2-7
size: -
CDR3: CASSLLGQGVYEQYF
DNA: TGTGCCAGCAGCTTGCTGGGACAGGGGGTTTACGAGCAGTACTTC

D: -
V: TRBV2
length: 13
J: TRBJ1-1
size: few
CDR3: CASSEGSGTEAFF
DNA: TGTGCCAGCAGTGAAGGGAGCGGCACTGAAGCTTTCTTT

D: TRBD1
V: TRBV5-1
length: 16
J: TRBJ1-1
size: -
CDR3: CASSLDGSQGDTEAFF
DNA: TGCGCCAGCAGCTTGGATGGCAGCCAGGGGGACACTGAAGCTTTCTTT

D: TRBD2
V: TRBV4-3
length: 16
J: TRBJ2-7
size: -
CDR3: CASSQGGLAGPYEQYF
DNA: TGCGCCAGCAGCCAAGGCGGACTAGCGGGACCCTACGAGCAGTACTTC

D: TRBD2
V: TRBV7-2
length: 16
J: TRBJ2-2
size: few
CDR3: CASSLRLAGHTGELFF
DNA: TGTGCCAGCAGCTTAAGGCTAGCGGGACACACCGGGGAGCTGTTTTTT

D: TRBD2
V: TRBV30
length: 14
J: TRBJ2-5
size: -
CDR3: CAWTVGGGEETQYF
DNA: TGTGCCTGGACCGTCGGGGGGGGCGAGGAGACCCAGTACTTC

D: -
V: TRBV11-2
length: 17
J: TRBJ1-1
size: few
CDR3: CASSLTTWGRRNTEAFF
DNA: TGTGCCAGCAGCTTAACGACCTGGGGCAGAAGGAACACTGAAGCTTTCTTT

D: TRBD2
V: TRBV28
length: 14
J: TRBJ2-7
size: -
CDR3: CASIPGGLDYEQYF
DNA: TGTGCCAGCATCCCCGGCGGACTAGATTACGAGCAGTACTTC

D: TRBD1
V: TRBV19
length: 15
J: TRBJ1-5
size: -
CDR3: CASTGETGTDQPQHF
DNA: TGTGCCAGTACCGGTGAGACAGGGACCGATCAGCCCCAGCATTTT

D: -
V: TRBV18
length: 14
J: TRBJ1-5
size: -
CDR3: CASSPDEGSQPQHF
DNA: TGTGCCAGCTCACCCGACGAGGGTTCTCAGCCCCAGCATTTT